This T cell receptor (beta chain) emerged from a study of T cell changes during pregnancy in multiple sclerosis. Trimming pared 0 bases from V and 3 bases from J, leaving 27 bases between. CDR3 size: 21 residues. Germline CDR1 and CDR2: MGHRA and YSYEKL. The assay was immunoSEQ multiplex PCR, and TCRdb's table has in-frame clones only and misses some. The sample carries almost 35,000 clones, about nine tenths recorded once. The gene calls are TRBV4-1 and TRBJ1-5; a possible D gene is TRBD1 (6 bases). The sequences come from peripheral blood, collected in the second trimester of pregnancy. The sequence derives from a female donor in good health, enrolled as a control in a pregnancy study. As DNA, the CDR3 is TGCGCCAGCAGCCAAGATATCCGGAAGCTGCCGTGGGGACAAATCAATCAGCCCCAGCATTTT. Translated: CASSQDIRKLPWGQINQPQHF.